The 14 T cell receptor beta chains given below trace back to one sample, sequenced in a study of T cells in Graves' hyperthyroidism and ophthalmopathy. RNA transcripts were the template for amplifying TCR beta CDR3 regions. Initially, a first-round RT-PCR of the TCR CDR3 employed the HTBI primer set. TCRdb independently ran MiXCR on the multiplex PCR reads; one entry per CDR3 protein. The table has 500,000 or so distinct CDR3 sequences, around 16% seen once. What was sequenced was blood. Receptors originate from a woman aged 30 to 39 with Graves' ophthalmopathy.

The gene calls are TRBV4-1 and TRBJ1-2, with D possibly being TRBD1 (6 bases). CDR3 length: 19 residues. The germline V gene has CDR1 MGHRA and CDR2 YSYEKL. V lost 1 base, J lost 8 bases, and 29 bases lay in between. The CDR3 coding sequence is TGCGCCAGCAGCCAAGCGTCAGGGGCAGCCGACAAGCTACTTAAAGGCTACACCTTC. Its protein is CASSQASGAADKLLKGYTF.

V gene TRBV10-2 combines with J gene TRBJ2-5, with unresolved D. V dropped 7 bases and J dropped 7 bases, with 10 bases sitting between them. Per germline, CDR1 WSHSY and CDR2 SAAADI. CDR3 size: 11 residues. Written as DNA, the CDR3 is TGCGCCAGCATAGAGCTGGGGACCCAGTACTTC. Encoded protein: CASIELGTQYF.

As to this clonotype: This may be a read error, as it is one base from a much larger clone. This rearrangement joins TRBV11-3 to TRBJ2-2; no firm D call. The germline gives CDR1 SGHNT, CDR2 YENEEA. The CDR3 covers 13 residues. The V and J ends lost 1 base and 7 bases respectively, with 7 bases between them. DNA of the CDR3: TGTGCCAGCAGCTTAGTGCTTAGCGGGGAGCTGTTTTTT. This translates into CASSLVLSGELFF.

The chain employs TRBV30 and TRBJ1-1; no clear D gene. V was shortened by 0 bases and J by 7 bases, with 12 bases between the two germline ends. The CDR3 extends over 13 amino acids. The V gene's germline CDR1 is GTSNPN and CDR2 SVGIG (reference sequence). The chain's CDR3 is CAWSVLISGEAFF. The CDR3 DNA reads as TGTGCCTGGAGTGTCCTTATAAGCGGTGAAGCTTTCTTT.

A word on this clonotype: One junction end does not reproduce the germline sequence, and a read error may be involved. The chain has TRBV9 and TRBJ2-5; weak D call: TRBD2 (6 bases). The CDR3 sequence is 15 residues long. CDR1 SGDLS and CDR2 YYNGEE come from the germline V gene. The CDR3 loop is CASSVVAGIQGTQYF. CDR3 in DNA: TGCGCCAGCAGCGTAGTCGCGGGGATACAAGGGACCCAGTACTTC.

The CDR3 nucleotides are TGCGCCAGCAGCTCTGACTATTCTAGCACAGATACGCAGTATTTT. It codes for CASSSDYSSTDTQYF. The chain links TRBV5-1 to TRBJ2-3, with D possibly TRBD2 on 5 matching bases. CDR3 length: 15 residues. Germline assignment: CDR1 SGHRS and CDR2 YFSETQ. The V end was cut by 3 bases, the J end by 0 bases, with 11 bases between.

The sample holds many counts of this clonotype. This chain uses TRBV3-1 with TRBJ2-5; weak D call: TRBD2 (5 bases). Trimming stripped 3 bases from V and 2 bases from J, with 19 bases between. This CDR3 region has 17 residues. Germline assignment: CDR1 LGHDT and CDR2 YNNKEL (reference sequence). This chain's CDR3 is CASSHLTGGWIQETQYF. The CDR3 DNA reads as TGTGCCAGCAGCCACCTGACTGGCGGGTGGATACAAGAGACCCAGTACTTC.

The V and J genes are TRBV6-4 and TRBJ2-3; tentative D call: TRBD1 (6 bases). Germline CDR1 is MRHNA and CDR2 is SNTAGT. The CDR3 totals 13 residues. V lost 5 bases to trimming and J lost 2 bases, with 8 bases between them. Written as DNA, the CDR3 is TGTGCCAGCAGTCGACAGGCCACAGATACGCAGTATTTT. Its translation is CASSRQATDTQYF.

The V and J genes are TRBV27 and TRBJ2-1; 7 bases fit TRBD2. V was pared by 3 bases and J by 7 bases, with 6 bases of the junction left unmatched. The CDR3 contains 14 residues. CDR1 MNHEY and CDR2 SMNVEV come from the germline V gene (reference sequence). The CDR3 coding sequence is TGTGCCAGCAGTTTCATAGCGGGCGGGAATGAGCAGTTCTTC. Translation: CASSFIAGGNEQFF.

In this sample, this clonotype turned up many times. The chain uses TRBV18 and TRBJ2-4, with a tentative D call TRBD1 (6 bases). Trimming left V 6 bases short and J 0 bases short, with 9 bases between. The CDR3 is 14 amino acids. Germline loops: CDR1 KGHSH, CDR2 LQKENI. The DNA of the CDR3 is TGTGCCAGCTCGCCAGGGGTAGCCAAAAACATTCAGTACTTC. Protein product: CASSPGVAKNIQYF.

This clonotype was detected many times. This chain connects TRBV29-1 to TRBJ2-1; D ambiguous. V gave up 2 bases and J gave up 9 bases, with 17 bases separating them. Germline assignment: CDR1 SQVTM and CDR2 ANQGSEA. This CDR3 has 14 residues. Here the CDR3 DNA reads TGCAGCGTTGAAAACGGCAAAAGGAATACTGAGCAGTTCTTC. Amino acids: CSVENGKRNTEQFF.

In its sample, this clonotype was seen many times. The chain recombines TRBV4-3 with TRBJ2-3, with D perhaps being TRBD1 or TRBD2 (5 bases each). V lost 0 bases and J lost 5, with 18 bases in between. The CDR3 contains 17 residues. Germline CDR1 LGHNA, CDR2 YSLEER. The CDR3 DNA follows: TGCGCCAGCAGCCAAGAGGGGGTGTCAGGGCAAAGAGATACGCAGTATTTT. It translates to CASSQEGVSGQRDTQYF.

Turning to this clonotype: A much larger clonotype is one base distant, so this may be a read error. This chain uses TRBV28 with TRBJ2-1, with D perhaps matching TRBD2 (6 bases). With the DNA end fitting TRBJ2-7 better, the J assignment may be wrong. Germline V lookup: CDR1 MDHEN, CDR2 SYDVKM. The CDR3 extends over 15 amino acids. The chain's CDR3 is CASSFWRDPRNEQYF. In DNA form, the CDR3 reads TGTGCCAGCAGTTTCTGGCGGGATCCGCGCAATGAGCAGTACTTC.

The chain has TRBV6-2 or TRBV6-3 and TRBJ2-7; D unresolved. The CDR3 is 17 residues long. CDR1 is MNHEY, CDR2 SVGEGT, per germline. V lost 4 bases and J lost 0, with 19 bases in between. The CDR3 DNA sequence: TGTGCCAGCAGTTTCCGTCGAGAGGCTCTCCCCTCCTACGAGCAGTACTTC. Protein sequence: CASSFRREALPSYEQYF.